Sequencing of this T cell receptor beta chain was carried out in a study of beta chain features in type 1 diabetes listed by TCRdb under 2018. Some background on the complete study: No differences in mean age, gender distribution, total cell number or subset yield were found between patients and healthy donors. Across all samples, roughly 110,000,000 sorted cells were examined, and cell number per subset correlated strongly with RNA yield. The study compared the TCRB repertoires of sorted circulating CD4+ T cell subsets in recently diagnosed type 1 diabetes patients with those in matched healthy donors. Naive and central memory subsets were obtained from all 28 donors, but regulatory and stem cell-like memory subsets were isolated from only 8 patients and about 8 healthy donors.

The entire isolated RNA was reverse transcribed using the High Capacity cDNA Reverse Transcription Kit, and thus expressed TCRB transcripts were sequenced. Deep immunoSEQ sequencing was applied to naive, central memory and regulatory T cell samples, giving an average of around 4 million total reads per sample. Sorted cells were lysed in RLT buffer and RNA was extracted with DNase-treated RNeasy Micro or Mini kits, depending on cell number. To prevent cross-contamination, each cell subset was processed individually, whereas patient and healthy donor samples were processed jointly. The immunoSEQ multiplex PCR was used to amplify TCRB sequences from cDNA, yielding 87-bp fragments that span the CDR3 region. Sequencing of the amplicons was done on the Illumina HiSeq platform. The authors' analysis ran thus. PCR bias was computationally corrected using synthetic template baselines, reads within Hamming distance 2 were collapsed, and singletons that could not be merged were discarded. Reads were aligned to IMGT to assign V, D and J genes, CDR3 length, and insertions or deletions at six rearrangement sites. Clonotype counts were normalized to sorted cell number within each subset before computing true diversity and Gini coefficients with the tcR R package. The overlap coefficient, calculated on TCRB nucleotide sequences, was used to measure repertoire sharing. Out-of-frame TCRB sequences from naive cells were analyzed as a proxy for the pre-selection repertoire. TCRdb re-hosts the immuneACCESS table, in-frame sequences only. Its copies lack some clones; in the studies checked, an unresolved V gene accounts for under half of them, and the cause for the rest is not known. V and J calls and clone size are as listed in that table; D and trimming were resolved from the DNA. This sample lists approximately 270,000 clones; roughly an eighth were detected once. The ten top clones hold 0.015% to 0.02% of the sample.

Each donor gave one peripheral blood draw, averaging approximately 110 mL, which was collected into heparinised tubes. Naive, central memory, regulatory and stem cell-like memory CD4+ T cells were sorted on a BD FACSAria II using a panel including CD45RO, CCR7, CD25, CD127, CD95 and CD27. Purity was above 95% for every sorted population. PBMCs were isolated immediately by Lymphoprep density gradient centrifugation and stained directly without culture. So that batch effects would be minimized, each experiment stained and sorted samples in pairs, pairing one healthy donor with one patient. The CDR3 goes from the cysteine to the phenylalanine over 16 residues. Only the CDR3 part of the read is kept: 48 bases, read in frame from the first base. CDR1 and CDR2 are read off the germline V gene as SNHLY and FYNNEI. The junction carries 11 bases between V and J, which are trimmed by 1 base and 1 base respectively.

Results the study describes overall, beyond this receptor: A moderate but significant shortening of TCRB CDR3 length was observed in type 1 diabetes patients in all four CD4+ subsets. HLA sub-analyses involved small numbers of individuals, so any influence of HLA type on TCRB rearrangement remained unresolved. Sequencing cDNA rather than genomic DNA could over-represent highly expressing activated cells, although activation and CD3 levels did not differ between groups. The naive, central memory and regulatory TCRB repertoires appeared to resemble one another more closely among patients than among healthy donors. PCR might favor shorter templates, but patient and control samples were amplified and corrected together, so any skew would affect both groups equally. Patients with type 1 diabetes made fewer insertions and deleted more nucleotides at VDJ recombination sites, implying thymic rearrangement abnormalities.

A word on this clone: Its antigen remains unidentified. Base qualities are not at hand, and no much larger clone is one base apart.

The sequenced sample consisted of naive CD4+ T cells from blood. The cell subset or site label, as the study defines it: true naive CD4+ T cells. The rearrangement joined TRBV2 to TRBJ1-5, with no confidently assigned D gene. This clonotype was obtained from a man aged 25 to 40 with type 1 diabetes. The DNA is as follows: TGTGCCAGCAGTGAAGGAGATGGTCGCAGCAATCAGCCCCAGCATTTT. Translation gives CASSEGDGRSNQPQHF.